This passage covers 15 T cell receptor beta chains from one sample sequenced in a study of blood T cell repertoires in COVID-19. Using immunoSEQ multiplex PCR, the repertoire was profiled, and TCRdb retains in-frame clones only, with some absent. The sample records roughly 390,000 clones, 87% being singletons. The material sequenced was peripheral blood. The receptor set was obtained from a woman between 25 and 40 years old with COVID-19, enrolled during active disease.

This clone appeared a few times. The chain couples TRBV14 to TRBJ2-2, with 9 bases aligning to TRBD1. The germline V gene encodes CDR1 SGHDN and CDR2 FVKESK. CDR3 length: 15 residues. Trimming took 3 bases from V and 2 from J; bases not matched to a gene: 1. CDR3: CASSQGQGNTGELFF. The DNA for the CDR3 is TGTGCCAGCAGCCAGGGACAGGGAAACACCGGGGAGCTGTTTTTT.

The V and J genes are TRBV7-8 and TRBJ2-1, with a possible D match to TRBD1 (6 bases). CDR3 length equals 15 residues. Trimming took 6 bases from V and 4 from J, leaving 16 bases between them. CDR1 is SGHVS and CDR2 is FQNEAQ in the germline V gene. This chain's CDR3 is CASRFARGKYNEQFF. The CDR3 nucleotides read TGTGCCAGCAGGTTTGCAAGGGGGAAATACAATGAGCAGTTCTTC. Supplemented by reference TRBV7-8 and TRBJ2-1, the full variable domain reads GAGVSQSPRYKVAKRGQDVALRCDPISGHVSLFWYQQALGQGPEFLTYFQNEAQLDKSGLPSDRFFAERPEGSVSTLKIQRTQQEDSAVYLCASRFARGKYNEQFFGPGTRLTVL.

This chain joins TRBV7-9 and TRBJ1-1, with 7 nucleotides matching TRBD1. Losses at the gene ends were 1 base for V and 4 bases for J; bases not matched to a gene: 3. The CDR3 extends over 14 amino acids. Germline assignment: CDR1 SEHNR and CDR2 FQNEAQ (reference sequence). This CDR3 is CASSLGQGVTEAFF. CDR3 coding DNA: TGTGCCAGCAGCTTAGGCCAGGGGGTCACTGAAGCTTTCTTT.

The genes are TRBV28 and TRBJ2-3; 7 positions match TRBD2. V lost 3 bases, J lost 6 bases, and 9 bases stayed unmatched. The CDR3 is 15 amino acids. Germline V CDR1 and CDR2: MDHEN, SYDVKM. CDR3 amino acids: CASSLTLASTDTQYF. CDR3 nucleotides: TGTGCCAGCAGTTTGACACTAGCGTCAACGGATACGCAGTATTTT.

The chain joins TRBV3-1 (or the pseudogene TRBV3-2) to TRBJ2-7; 8 positions agree with TRBD2. The CDR3 has 13 amino acids. The germline gives CDR1 LGHDT, CDR2 YNNKEL (reference sequence). The V gene end was trimmed by 8 bases and the J gene end by 2 bases; junction bases not matched to a gene: 5. CDR3 in DNA: TGTGCCAGCGGAAGTAGCGGGACCTACGAGCAGTACTTC. Protein sequence: CASGSSGTYEQYF.

The table lists this clone with a few counts. The V and J genes are TRBV7-9 and TRBJ1-2; perhaps TRBD1 as D (5 bases). V was trimmed by 5 bases and J by 6 bases, leaving 10 bases between them. The V gene's germline CDR1 is SEHNR and CDR2 FQNEAQ (reference sequence). The CDR3 has 12 amino acids. Written as DNA, the CDR3 is TGTGCCAGCAGCCGCGGGGGGGATGGCTACACCTTC. Translating it yields CASSRGGDGYTF.

This clone came up a few times. The V gene is TRBV19, the J gene TRBJ1-5, with 9 bases aligning to TRBD1. Germline assignment: CDR1 LNHDA and CDR2 SQIVND (reference sequence). Unmatched junction bases numbered 7, after V lost 5 bases and J lost 5 bases. The CDR3 spans 15 residues. CDR3 bases: TGTGCCAGTAGTTCCCCGAACAGGGGGCATCAGCCCCAGCATTTT. This encodes CASSSPNRGHQPQHF.

In its sample, this clone was seen once. V gene TRBV30 combines with J gene TRBJ2-5; 9 bases align to TRBD1. Germline V gene sequence: CDR1 GTSNPN, CDR2 SVGIG (reference sequence). This CDR3 contains 15 residues. Trimming at V came to 5 bases and at J to 2 bases, leaving 9 bases not matched to a gene. CDR3 sequence reads: CAWGRLGTGQETQYF. In nucleotides, the CDR3 is TGTGCCTGGGGAAGACTCGGGACAGGGCAAGAGACCCAGTACTTC.

This clone came up once. The J gene is TRBJ2-1, the V gene TRBV19; TRBD2 might be the D (7 bases). The CDR3 loop spans 15 amino acids. The V gene lost 5 bases and the J gene lost 4 bases, with 15 bases spanning the gap. The germline V gene encodes CDR1 LNHDA and CDR2 SQIVND (reference sequence). This CDR3 reads CASSARGALYNEQFF. CDR3 nucleotides: TGTGCCAGTAGTGCCCGGGGGGCCCTGTACAATGAGCAGTTCTTC.

The chain is built from TRBV7-9 and TRBJ2-3; TRBD2 matches at 13 bases. V lost 4 bases, J lost 8 bases, and 9 bases stayed unmatched. Germline V CDR1 and CDR2: SEHNR, FQNEAQ (reference sequence). The CDR3 covers 16 residues. This CDR3 reads CASSSGLAGAGGTQYF. In nucleotides, the CDR3 is TGTGCCAGCAGCTCCGGACTAGCGGGAGCGGGGGGTACGCAGTATTTT.

With regard to this clone: Other DNA variants within this sample encode the same CDR3. The rearrangement uses TRBV19 and TRBJ2-3; D remains unclear. V was trimmed by 2 bases and J by 3 bases, leaving 3 bases between them. The germline gives CDR1 LNHDA, CDR2 SQIVND (reference sequence). This CDR3 spans 12 amino acids. CDR3 nucleotides: TGTGCCAGTAGTATACGTACAGATACGCAGTATTTT. The encoded protein is CASSIRTDTQYF.

This chain uses TRBV2 with TRBJ1-4; D gene ambiguous. Germline CDR1 SNHLY, CDR2 FYNNEI. Trimming took 7 bases from V and 4 from J, leaving 13 bases between them. The CDR3 totals 14 residues. The CDR3: CASIQRPLNEKLFF. The DNA of the CDR3 is TGTGCCAGCATTCAGCGGCCTCTTAATGAAAAACTGTTTTTT. The complete variable domain, with remaining parts taken from reference TRBV2 and TRBJ1-4, reads EPEVTQTPSHQVTQMGQEVILRCVPISNHLYFYWYRQILGQKVEFLVSFYNNEISEKSEIFDDQFSVERPDGSNFTLKIRSTKLEDSAMYFCASIQRPLNEKLFFGSGTQLSVL.

The chain is built from TRBV30 and TRBJ1-2, with D hard to call. Deletions cut 2 bases from V and 8 bases from J, with 33 bases between. The germline gives CDR1 GTSNPN, CDR2 SVGIG (reference sequence). The CDR3 contains 19 residues. CDR3 region: CAWSTDDTLRRLKNGGYTF. The CDR3 DNA reads TGTGCCTGGAGTACCGACGATACACTCCGCCGACTTAAAAACGGGGGCTACACCTTC.

J is TRBJ2-5 and V is TRBV28, with TRBD2 identical over 7 bases. The ends lost 7 bases at V and 1 base at J; junction bases unmatched: 6. The CDR3 consists of 14 residues. The germline V gene has CDR1 MDHEN and CDR2 SYDVKM. The CDR3, as DNA: TGTGCCAGCAAGTCGGGGGGACCCCAAGAGACCCAGTACTTC. Translating it yields CASKSGGPQETQYF.

The chain carries TRBV11-1 and TRBJ1-1; unclear D gene. Germline V gene data show CDR1 as SGHAT and CDR2 as FQDESV (reference sequence). V lost 0 bases and J lost 6, with 11 bases in between. The CDR3 length is 14 residues. DNA for the CDR3: TGTGCCAGCAGCTTAGCGCTGGTTGGAGCTGAAGCTTTCTTT. It codes for CASSLALVGAEAFF.